What follows are 8 T cell receptor beta chains derived from one specimen sequenced in a study of blood T cell repertoires in COVID-19. Clones were sequenced by immunoSEQ multiplex PCR, and TCRdb holds only the in-frame ones, with some missing. The table has about 120,000 clones, about nine tenths seen once. The sample consisted of peripheral blood. The source of these receptors is a man between 65 and 79 years old who had recovered from COVID-19.

The chain recombines TRBV5-1 with TRBJ2-7, with D possibly being TRBD1 (5 bases). Deletions cut 2 bases from V and 5 bases from J, with 20 bases between. Looked up from germline, CDR1 is SGHRS and CDR2 is YFSETQ. The CDR3 is 16 residues long. The CDR3 sequence is CASSFNLAASGNEQYF. The DNA for the CDR3 is TGCGCCAGCAGCTTCAACCTGGCGGCCTCAGGGAACGAGCAGTACTTC.

The chain carries TRBV15 and TRBJ1-5, with 8 bases that match TRBD1. Unmatched junction bases numbered 8, after V lost 0 bases and J lost 1 base. Germline lookup yields CDR1 LNHNV and CDR2 YYDKDF (reference sequence). The CDR3 has 18 residues. CDR3 DNA: TGTGCCACCAGCAGAGAACCCAGGGGGCATGGGAGCAATCAGCCCCAGCATTTT. This translates into CATSREPRGHGSNQPQHF.

The V gene is TRBV11-2, the J gene TRBJ2-5, with TRBD2 matching 8 bases. Per germline, CDR1 SGHAT and CDR2 FQNNGV. Unmatched junction bases numbered 10, after V lost 3 bases and J lost 4 bases. The CDR3 sequence is 16 residues long. The CDR3 region has the DNA TGTGCCAGCAGCTTCATGCCCAGCGGGAGTCGAGAGACCCAGTACTTC. This translates into CASSFMPSGSRETQYF. Complete variable domain (other parts from reference TRBV11-2 and TRBJ2-5): EAGVAQSPRYKIIEKRQSVAFWCNPISGHATLYWYQQILGQGPKLLIQFQNNGVVDDSQLPKDRFSAERLKGVDSTLKIQPAKLEDSAVYLCASSFMPSGSRETQYFGPGTRLLVL.

The genes are TRBV28 and TRBJ2-7, with no clear D. V lost 1 base, J lost 0 bases, and 4 bases lay in between. Looked up from germline, CDR1 is MDHEN and CDR2 is SYDVKM. This CDR3 has 13 amino acids. CDR3 in amino acids: CASSLYSSYEQYF. As DNA, the CDR3 is TGTGCCAGCAGTTTATACAGCTCCTACGAGCAGTACTTC.

CDR3 in amino acids: CASSELAGGYNEQFF. The CDR3 DNA reads TGTGCCAGCAGCGAACTAGCGGGAGGGTACAATGAGCAGTTCTTC. The chain joins TRBV7-3 to TRBJ2-1; 13 bases align to TRBD2. Germline lookup yields CDR1 SGHTA and CDR2 FQGTGA. The trim removed 5 bases at V and 4 bases at J, leaving 2 bases unmatched. The CDR3 is 15 residues long.

The rearrangement links TRBV5-1 to TRBJ2-7, with 7 bases lining up with TRBD2. The V gene's germline CDR1 is SGHRS and CDR2 YFSETQ. The CDR3 sequence is 13 residues long. V shed 4 bases, J shed 6 bases, and the junction held 7 bases outside the gene matches. The CDR3 reads CASSPGLVGEQYF. In DNA form, the CDR3 reads TGCGCCAGCAGCCCCGGACTAGTTGGCGAGCAGTACTTC.

The V gene is TRBV9, the J gene TRBJ1-1, with TRBD1 matching 8 bases. Germline CDR1 SGDLS, CDR2 YYNGEE. There are 13 residues in the CDR3. After removal of 3 bases from V and 5 bases from J, the junction contained 3 bases not matched to a gene. In DNA, the CDR3 is TGTGCCAGCAGCGCACAGGGGGGAACTGAAGCTTTCTTT. Its translation is CASSAQGGTEAFF. Complete variable domain (other parts from reference TRBV9 and TRBJ1-1): DSGVTQTPKHLITATGQRVTLRCSPRSGDLSVYWYQQSLDQGLQFLIQYYNGEERAKGNILERFSAQQFPDLHSELNLSSLELGDSALYFCASSAQGGTEAFFGQGTRLTVV.

V usage is TRBV28 and J usage is TRBJ1-1, with D tentatively TRBD1 (5 bases). V lost 3 bases to trimming and J lost 2 bases, with 31 bases between them. Germline CDR1 MDHEN, CDR2 SYDVKM. The CDR3 covers 21 residues. CDR3 in DNA: TGTGCCAGCAGTTTGGGCTACAGGTTGAGTCTCTTCATTCGGTCAAACACTGAAGCTTTCTTT. Its translation: CASSLGYRLSLFIRSNTEAFF.